This T cell receptor (beta chain) derives from a study of T cells in Graves' hyperthyroidism and ophthalmopathy. This clonotype was seen a handful of times. Its antigen is unidentified. Every diagnosis used clinical symptoms, serum thyroxine and TRAb, thyroid ultrasound and orbital computed tomography. RNA transcripts yielded amplified TCR beta CDR3 regions. First-round RT-PCR with HTBI primers amplified the TCR CDR3 region. One entry per CDR3 protein results from TCRdb running MiXCR on the multiplex PCR reads. The table lists hundreds of thousands of distinct CDR3 sequences, roughly a sixth of them singletons. Trimming cost V 5 bases and J 6 bases, with 7 bases left between them. The germline gives CDR1 SEHNR, CDR2 FQNEAQ (reference sequence). CDR3 size: 12 residues. General observations from the study: Ophthalmopathy was predicted by the model a median of roughly 6.7 months ahead of onset. Ophthalmopathy and stable hyperthyroidism were told apart by a 13 V-J model.

The chain combines TRBV7-9 with TRBJ2-2; D remains ambiguous. The origin of this receptor is a young woman with Graves' ophthalmopathy. Sequencing input: blood. In DNA, the CDR3 is TGTGCCAGCAGCGGATGGGCCGGGGAGCTGTTTTTT. Translating it yields CASSGWAGELFF.